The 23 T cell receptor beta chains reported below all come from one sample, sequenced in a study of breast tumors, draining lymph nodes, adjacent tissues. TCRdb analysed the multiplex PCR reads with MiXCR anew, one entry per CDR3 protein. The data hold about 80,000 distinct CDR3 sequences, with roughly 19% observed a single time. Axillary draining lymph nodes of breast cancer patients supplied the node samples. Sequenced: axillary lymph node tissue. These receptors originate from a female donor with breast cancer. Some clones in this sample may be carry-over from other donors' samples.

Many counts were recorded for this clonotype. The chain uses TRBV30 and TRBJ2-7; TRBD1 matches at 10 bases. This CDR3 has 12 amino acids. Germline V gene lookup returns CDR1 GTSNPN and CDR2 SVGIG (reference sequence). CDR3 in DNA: TGTGCGGTGACAGGGGGCGCAGCGGGGCAGTACTTC. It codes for CAVTGGAAGQYF.

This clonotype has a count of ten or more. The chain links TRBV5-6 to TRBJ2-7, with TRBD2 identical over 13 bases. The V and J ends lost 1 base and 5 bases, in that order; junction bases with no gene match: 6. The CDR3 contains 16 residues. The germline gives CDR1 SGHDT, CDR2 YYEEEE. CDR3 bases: TGTGCCAGCAGCTTGTGGACTAGCGGGAGTATCGACGAGCAGTACTTC. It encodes CASSLWTSGSIDEQYF.

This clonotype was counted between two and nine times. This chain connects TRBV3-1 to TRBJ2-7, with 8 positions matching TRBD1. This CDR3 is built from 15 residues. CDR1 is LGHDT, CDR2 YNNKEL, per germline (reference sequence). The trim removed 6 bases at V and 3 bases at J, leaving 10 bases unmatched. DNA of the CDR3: TGTGCCAGCAGGGGTTATACAACAGGGGGCTACGAGCAGTACTTC. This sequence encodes CASRGYTTGGYEQYF.

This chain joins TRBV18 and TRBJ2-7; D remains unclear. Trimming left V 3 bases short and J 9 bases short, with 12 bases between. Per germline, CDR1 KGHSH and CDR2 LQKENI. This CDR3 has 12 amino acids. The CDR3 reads CASSPSDHGQYF. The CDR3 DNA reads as TGTGCCAGCTCACCCTCAGATCATGGGCAGTACTTC.

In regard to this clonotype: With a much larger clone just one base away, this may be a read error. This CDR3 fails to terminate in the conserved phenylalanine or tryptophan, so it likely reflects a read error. CDR3 nucleotides: TGTGCCAGCAGTCGCCCCGGGGACGAGCAGTACCTC. Translating gives CASSRPGDEQYL. The chain carries TRBV28 and TRBJ2-7; tentatively, D is TRBD2 (5 bases). Germline CDR1 MDHEN, CDR2 SYDVKM. Trimming shortened V by 5 bases and J by 5 bases, and 10 bases separated the two germline ends. The CDR3 has 12 residues.

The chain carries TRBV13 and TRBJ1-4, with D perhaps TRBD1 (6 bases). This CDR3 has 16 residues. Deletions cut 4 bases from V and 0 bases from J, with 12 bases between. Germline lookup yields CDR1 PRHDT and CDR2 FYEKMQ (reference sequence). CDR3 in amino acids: CASSSGHYTTNEKLFF. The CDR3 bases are TGTGCCAGCAGCTCGGGACATTATACAACTAATGAAAAACTGTTTTTT.

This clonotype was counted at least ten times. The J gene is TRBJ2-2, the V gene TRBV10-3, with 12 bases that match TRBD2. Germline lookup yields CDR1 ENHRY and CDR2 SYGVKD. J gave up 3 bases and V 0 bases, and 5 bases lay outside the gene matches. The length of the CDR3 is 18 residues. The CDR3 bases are TGTGCCATCAGTGAGTCGAGACGACTAGCGGGAGACACCGGGGAGCTGTTTTTT. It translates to CAISESRRLAGDTGELFF.

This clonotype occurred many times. This chain's CDR3 is CSASRMGGHQETQYF. In DNA form, the CDR3 reads TGCAGTGCTAGTAGAATGGGGGGGCACCAAGAGACCCAGTACTTC. This sequence joins TRBV20-1 and TRBJ2-5, with D possibly matching TRBD2 (7 bases). This CDR3 region has 15 residues. V shed 3 bases and J shed 0 bases, with 14 bases lying between them. Germline loops: CDR1 DFQATT, CDR2 SNEGSKA (reference sequence).

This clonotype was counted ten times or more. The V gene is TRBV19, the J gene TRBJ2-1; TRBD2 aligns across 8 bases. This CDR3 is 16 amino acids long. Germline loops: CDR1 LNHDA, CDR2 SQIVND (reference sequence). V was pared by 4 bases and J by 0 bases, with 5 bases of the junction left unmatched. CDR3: CASSRLAKISYNEQFF. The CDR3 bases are TGTGCCAGTAGTAGACTAGCGAAAATCTCCTACAATGAGCAGTTCTTC.

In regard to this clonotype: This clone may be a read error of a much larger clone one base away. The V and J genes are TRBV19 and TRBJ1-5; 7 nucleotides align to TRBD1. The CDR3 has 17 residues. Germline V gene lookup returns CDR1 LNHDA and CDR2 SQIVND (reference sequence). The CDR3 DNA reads TGTGCCAGTAGCCTCAGGGGGTTGCGGGGTTTGAATCAGCCCCAGCGTTTT. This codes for CASSLRGLRGLNQPQRF.

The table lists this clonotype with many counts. The CDR3 nucleotides are TGCAGTGCAACCTTGTCGGAGACCCAGTACTTC. It is translated as CSATLSETQYF. The rearrangement uses TRBV20-1 and TRBJ2-5; D ambiguous. CDR1 is DFQATT, CDR2 SNEGSKA, per germline (reference sequence). This CDR3 spans 11 amino acids. V lost 6 bases, J lost 5 bases, and 10 bases lay in between.

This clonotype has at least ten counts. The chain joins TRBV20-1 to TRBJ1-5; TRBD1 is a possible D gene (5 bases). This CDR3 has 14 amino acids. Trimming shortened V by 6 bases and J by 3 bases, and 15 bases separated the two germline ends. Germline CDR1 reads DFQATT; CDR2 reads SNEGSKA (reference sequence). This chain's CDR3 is CSATSGGTNQPQHF. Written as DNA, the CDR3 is TGCAGTGCCACCTCCGGGGGAACCAATCAGCCCCAGCATTTT.

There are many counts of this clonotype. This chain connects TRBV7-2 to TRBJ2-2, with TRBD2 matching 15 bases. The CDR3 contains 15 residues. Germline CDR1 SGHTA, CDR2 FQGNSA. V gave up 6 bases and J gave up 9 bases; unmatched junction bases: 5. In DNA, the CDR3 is TGTGCCAGCAGTCGGACTAGCGGGAGGGCCTGGGAGCTGTTTTTT. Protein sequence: CASSRTSGRAWELFF.

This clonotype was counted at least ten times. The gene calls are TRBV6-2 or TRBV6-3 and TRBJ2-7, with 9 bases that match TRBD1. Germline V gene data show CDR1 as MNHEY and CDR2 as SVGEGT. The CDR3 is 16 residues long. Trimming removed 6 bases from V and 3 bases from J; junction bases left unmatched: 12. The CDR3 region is CASRDTGGAHSYEQYF. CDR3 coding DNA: TGTGCCAGCAGAGATACAGGGGGCGCGCATAGCTACGAGCAGTACTTC.

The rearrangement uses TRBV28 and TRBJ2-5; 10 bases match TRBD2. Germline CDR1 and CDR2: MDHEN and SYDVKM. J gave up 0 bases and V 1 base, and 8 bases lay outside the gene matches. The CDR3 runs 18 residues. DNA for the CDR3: TGTGCCAGCAGTTTATTGGTGACTAGCGGGCCGTACCAAGAGACCCAGTACTTC. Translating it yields CASSLLVTSGPYQETQYF.

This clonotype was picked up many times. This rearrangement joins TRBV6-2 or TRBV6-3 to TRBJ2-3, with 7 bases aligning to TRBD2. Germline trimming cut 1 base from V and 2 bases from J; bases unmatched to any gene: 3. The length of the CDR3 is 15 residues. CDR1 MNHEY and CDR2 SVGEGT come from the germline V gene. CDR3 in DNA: TGTGCCAGCAGTTACTGGGGGAGGGTCACAGATACGCAGTATTTT. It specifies CASSYWGRVTDTQYF.

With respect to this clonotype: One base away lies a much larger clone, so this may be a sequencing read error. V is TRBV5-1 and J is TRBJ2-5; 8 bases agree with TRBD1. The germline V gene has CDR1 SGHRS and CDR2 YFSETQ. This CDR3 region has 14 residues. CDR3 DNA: TGCGCCAGCAGTCGAGGACAGGGCCAACAGACCCAGTACTTC. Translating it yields CASSRGQGQQTQYF.

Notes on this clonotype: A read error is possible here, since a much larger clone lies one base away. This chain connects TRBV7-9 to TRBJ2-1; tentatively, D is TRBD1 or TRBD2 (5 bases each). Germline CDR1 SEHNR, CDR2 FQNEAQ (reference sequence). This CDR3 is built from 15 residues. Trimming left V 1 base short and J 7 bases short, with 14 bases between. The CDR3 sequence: CASSLEGRWGNEQFF. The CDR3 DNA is TGTGCCAGCAGCTTAGAGGGCAGGTGGGGGAATGAGCAGTTCTTC.

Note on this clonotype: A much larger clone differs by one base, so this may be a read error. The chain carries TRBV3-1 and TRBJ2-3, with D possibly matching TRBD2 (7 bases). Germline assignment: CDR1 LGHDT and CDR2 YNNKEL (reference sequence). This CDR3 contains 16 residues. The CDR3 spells CAGSQGGGTPSLLQYF. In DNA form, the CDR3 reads TGTGCCGGCAGCCAAGGGGGAGGGACACCTTCGTTATTGCAGTATTTT.

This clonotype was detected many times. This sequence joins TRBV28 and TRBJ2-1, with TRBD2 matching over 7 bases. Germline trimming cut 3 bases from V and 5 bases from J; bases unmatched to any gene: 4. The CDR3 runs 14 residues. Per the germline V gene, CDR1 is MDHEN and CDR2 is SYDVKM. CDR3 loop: CASSFLAGDNEQFF. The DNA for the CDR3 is TGTGCCAGCAGTTTTTTGGCGGGAGACAATGAGCAGTTCTTC.

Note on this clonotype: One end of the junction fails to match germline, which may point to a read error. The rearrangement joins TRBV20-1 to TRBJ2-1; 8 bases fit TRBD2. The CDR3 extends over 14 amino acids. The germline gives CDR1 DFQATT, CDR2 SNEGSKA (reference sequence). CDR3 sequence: CSARRREDYNGQFF. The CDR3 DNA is TGCAGTGCTAGACGGCGGGAGGACTACAATGGGCAGTTCTTC.

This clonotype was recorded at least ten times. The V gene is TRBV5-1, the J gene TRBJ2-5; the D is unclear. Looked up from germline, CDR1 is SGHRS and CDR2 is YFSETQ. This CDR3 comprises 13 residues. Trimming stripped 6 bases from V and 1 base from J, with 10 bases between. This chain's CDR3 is CASTTRSQETQYF. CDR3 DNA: TGCGCCAGCACCACAAGGAGCCAAGAGACCCAGTACTTC.

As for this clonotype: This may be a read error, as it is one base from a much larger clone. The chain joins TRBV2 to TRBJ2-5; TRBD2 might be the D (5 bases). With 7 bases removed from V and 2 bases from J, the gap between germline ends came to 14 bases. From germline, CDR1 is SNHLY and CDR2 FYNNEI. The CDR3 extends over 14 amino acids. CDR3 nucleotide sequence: TGTGCCAGCAAGCGGTCACAGCGTCAAGAGACCCAGTACTTC. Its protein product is CASKRSQRQETQYF.